This T cell receptor beta chain comes out of a study of blood T cells in healthy people across ages. About the research overall: About one barcoded beta molecule per two T cells was captured by template switching.

CDR1 and CDR2 from the germline V gene are LGHNA and YNFKEQ. The ends lost 4 bases at V and 5 bases at J; junction bases unmatched: 12. This CDR3 is built from 17 residues. A second 7 to 11 cycle PCR used barcoded and J-beta primers. Each TCR beta cDNA got a 12-nucleotide random molecular identifier. TCRdb used MiXCR to reprocess the 5' RACE reads, holding one entry per CDR3 protein. The data hold 1,300,000 or so distinct CDR3 sequences, with roughly 64% observed a single time. Study-wide findings and caveats: Long-lived donors had more naive CD4+ cells and higher diversity than aged donors. Reliance upon unsorted PBMCs precluded definitive naive versus antigen-experienced comparison.

On this clonotype itself: No antigen is known for it.

The sequence was collected from a man in his late teens or twenties in good health. This sequence joins TRBV4-2 and TRBJ1-1; 11 bases match TRBD1. The specimen sequenced was blood. The chain's CDR3 is CASSPRQWGTGGTEAFF. The CDR3 DNA reads as TGTGCCAGCAGCCCCCGCCAATGGGGGACAGGGGGGACTGAAGCTTTCTTT.